The T cell receptor beta chain described here comes from a study of blood T cell repertoires in COVID-19. Turning to the study itself: Sample material is recorded as cDNA or gDNA derived from T cells, B-cell-depleted T cells, or PBMCs.

Libraries were prepared by immunoSEQ multiplex PCR; TCRdb keeps only in-frame clonotypes and omits some of them. The sample includes 100,000 to 150,000 clones, around 85% of them seen just once. The sequenced material came from peripheral blood. The sequence was collected from a middle-aged man with acute or convalescent COVID-19.

Here the CDR3 DNA reads TGTGCCAGCAGCCACTTCCAGGGTGCAGATACGCAGTATTTT. Translated, it gives CASSHFQGADTQYF. The rearrangement links TRBV3-1 (or the pseudogene TRBV3-2) to TRBJ2-3, with D possibly matching TRBD1 (5 bases). The CDR3 runs to 14 residues. V lost 3 bases and J 4 bases, leaving 11 bases between the germline ends. Germline V gene data show CDR1 as LGHDT and CDR2 as YNNKEL (reference sequence).